This paragraph reports one T cell receptor (beta chain). What it recognizes is unknown. This sample was included in a study of T cell repertoires in ileal Crohn's disease. Study context: About half of patients got postoperative therapy: roughly 12 thiopurines, fewer than 20 anti-TNF. M0 samples are biopsies from inflamed ileum in the resection specimen.

V shed 6 bases and J 7 bases; nucleotides not matched to a gene: 6. The CDR3 runs to 14 residues. Germline V lookup: CDR1 MNHNS, CDR2 SASEGT. Time point noted: inflamed ileum from the surgical specimen. The method was immunoSEQ multiplex PCR; TCRdb's version includes in-frame clones alone and lacks a portion of them. The sample carries about 15,000 clones, about 76% recorded once. Findings and limits, study-wide: Compared with CD4 T cells, sorted CD8 cells carried more expanded clones. Active smokers at surgery had more clonal expansions than non-smokers.

The sequence was collected from an adult with Crohn's disease. The sample consisted of ileal tissue. The chain uses TRBV6-1 and TRBJ2-1, with TRBD2 identical over 10 bases. The CDR3 bases are TGTGCCAGCAGCCTTAGCGGGGGGAAGAATGAGCAGTTCTTC. It codes for CASSLSGGKNEQFF.